Described below is a single TCR beta chain sequence and its context. Profiling relied on immunoSEQ multiplex PCR, and the TCRdb table lists in-frame clones only, not all of them. The data show about 180,000 clones, more than 80% seen once. This entry belongs to a study of blood T cell repertoires in COVID-19. In terms of age and location, participants ranged from roughly 18 to 90 years and lived in about two dozen US areas. The CDR3 length is 15 residues. Germline CDR1 and CDR2: SGHRS and YFSETQ. J lost 3 bases, V lost 4 bases, and 6 bases had no gene match. The sequenced sample consisted of PBMCs or T cells enriched from blood (not recorded which). This sequence joins TRBV5-1 and TRBJ2-7; 11 bases match TRBD1. The receptor comes from a man aged 40-49 years who had recovered from COVID-19. The CDR3 nucleotides read TGCGCCAGCAGCCCCACCGGGACAGGGGGCTACGAGCAGTACTTC. This sequence encodes CASSPTGTGGYEQYF.